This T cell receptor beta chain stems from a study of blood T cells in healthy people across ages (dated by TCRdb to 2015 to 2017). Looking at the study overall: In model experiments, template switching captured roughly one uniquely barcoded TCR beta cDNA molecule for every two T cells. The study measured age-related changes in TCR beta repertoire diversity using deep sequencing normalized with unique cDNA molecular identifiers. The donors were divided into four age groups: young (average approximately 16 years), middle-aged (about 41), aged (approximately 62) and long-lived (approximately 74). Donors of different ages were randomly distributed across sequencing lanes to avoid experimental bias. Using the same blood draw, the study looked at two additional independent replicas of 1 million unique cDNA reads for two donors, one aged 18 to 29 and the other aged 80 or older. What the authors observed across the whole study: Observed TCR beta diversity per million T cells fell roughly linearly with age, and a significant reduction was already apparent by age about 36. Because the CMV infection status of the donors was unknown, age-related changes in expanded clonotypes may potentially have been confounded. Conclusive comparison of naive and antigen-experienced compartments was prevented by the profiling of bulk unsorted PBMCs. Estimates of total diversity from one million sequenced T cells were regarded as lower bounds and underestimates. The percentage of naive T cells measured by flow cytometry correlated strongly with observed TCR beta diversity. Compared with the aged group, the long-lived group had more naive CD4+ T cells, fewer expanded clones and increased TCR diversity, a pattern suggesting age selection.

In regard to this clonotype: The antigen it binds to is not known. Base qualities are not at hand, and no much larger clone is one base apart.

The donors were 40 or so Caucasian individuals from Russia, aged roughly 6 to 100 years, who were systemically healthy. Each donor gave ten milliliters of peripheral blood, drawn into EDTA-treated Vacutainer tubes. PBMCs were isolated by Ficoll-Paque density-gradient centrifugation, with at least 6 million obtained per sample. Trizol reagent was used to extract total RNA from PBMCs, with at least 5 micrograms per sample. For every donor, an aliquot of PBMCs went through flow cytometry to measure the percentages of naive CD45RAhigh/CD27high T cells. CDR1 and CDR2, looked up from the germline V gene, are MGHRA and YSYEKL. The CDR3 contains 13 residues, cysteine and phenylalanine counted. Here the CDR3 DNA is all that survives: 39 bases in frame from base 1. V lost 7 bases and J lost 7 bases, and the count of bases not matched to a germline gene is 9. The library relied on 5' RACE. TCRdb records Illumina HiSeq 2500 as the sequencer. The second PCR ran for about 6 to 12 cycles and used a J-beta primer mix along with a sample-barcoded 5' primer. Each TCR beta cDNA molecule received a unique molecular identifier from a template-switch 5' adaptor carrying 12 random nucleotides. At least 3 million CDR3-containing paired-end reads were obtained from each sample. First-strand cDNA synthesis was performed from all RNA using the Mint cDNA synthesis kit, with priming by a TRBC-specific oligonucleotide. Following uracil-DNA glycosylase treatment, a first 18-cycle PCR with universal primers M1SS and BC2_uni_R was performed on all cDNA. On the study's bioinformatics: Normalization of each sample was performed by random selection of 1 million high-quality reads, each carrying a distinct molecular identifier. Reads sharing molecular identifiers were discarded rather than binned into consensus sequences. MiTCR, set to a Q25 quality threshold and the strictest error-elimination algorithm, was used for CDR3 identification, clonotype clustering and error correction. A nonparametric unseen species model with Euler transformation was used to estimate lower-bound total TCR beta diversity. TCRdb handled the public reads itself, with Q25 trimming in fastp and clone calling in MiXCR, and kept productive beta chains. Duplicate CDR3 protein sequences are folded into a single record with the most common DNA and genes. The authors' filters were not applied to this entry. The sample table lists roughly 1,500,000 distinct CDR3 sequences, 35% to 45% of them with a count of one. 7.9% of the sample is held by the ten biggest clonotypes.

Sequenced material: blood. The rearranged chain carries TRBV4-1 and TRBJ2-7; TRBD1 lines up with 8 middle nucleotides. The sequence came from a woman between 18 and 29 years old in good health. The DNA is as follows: TGCGCCAGCACCGGGGGACAGGCCGGGGAGCAGTACTTC. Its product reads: CASTGGQAGEQYF.